Here is one T cell receptor beta chain with its context. Its antigen is unknown. One base away there is no much larger clone; base qualities are not given. This entry belongs to a study of cytomegalovirus exposure and HLA in healthy donors (dated by TCRdb to about 2017). With regard to the full study: An earlier analysis of more than 550 of the donors reported 250 to 300 Gb of sequence data and around 110 million unique TCR beta sequences obtained from about 170 million T cells. An early release covering 550 to 700 HLA-typed donors comprised 250 to 350 gigabases of sequencing data and around 80 million unique TCR sequences. The genetic ancestry cluster associated with self-reported Caucasian donors included around 76% of the roughly 360 genotyped donors. The study was designed to test whether signatures of past pathogen exposure could be identified by cataloging public T cell receptors. The study used immunosequencing to profile the T cell repertoires of approximately 690 subjects and linked those repertoires to cytomegalovirus serostatus. Along with the approximately 700-subject first cohort, a separate validation cohort of over a hundred different subjects was used. High-throughput TCR immunosequencing, statistical association of individual TCRs with disease status, and machine learning were combined to predict cytomegalovirus infection status. To study patterns of TCR occurrence, a later analysis re-analyzed previously published TCR beta repertoires from 666 donors and added high-resolution HLA genotyping. Rather than using new phenotypic data, the later analysis identified candidate immune exposures from TCR beta sequences and from how often those sequences occurred across donors. An earlier analysis of roughly 580 of the donors used high-throughput TCR beta sequencing to judge whether each TCR beta V gene segment behaved as functional or pseudogenic. Donor age, sex, ethnicity and CMV serostatus were collected together with the repertoire data. A later genetic analysis used genome-wide SNP genotypes for about 60% of the 666 donors, treating that subset as a discovery cohort. All discovery cohort repertoires had been generated on a single sequencing platform. HLA typing covered class I and class II loci at four-digit resolution. Typing coverage varied by locus: roughly 620-630 donors for A, B, C, DRB1 and DQB1; roughly 510 for DQA1; approximately 610 for DPA1; approximately 490 for DPB1. Several DR-DQ haplotypes were handled as single units for association and clustering, since linkage in the cohort was strong. Across approximately 420 genotyped donors of the cohort, an average of approximately 240,000 unique TCR beta nucleotide sequences per donor were sequenced, and approximately 17% of those sequences were non-productive.

The cohort comprised more than 550 healthy bone marrow donors. Cohort members were all nominally healthy when sampled, although unrecorded immune exposures were likely present. The donor was CMV seronegative and was included in the group of about 350 seronegative cohort members. Each donor provided a peripheral blood sample, and peripheral blood mononuclear cells were used for TCR beta sequencing. Genomic DNA was extracted from the blood cell samples with the Qiagen DNeasy Blood Extraction Kit. The V and J ends are trimmed by 1 base and 3 bases, leaving 10 bases between them. The CDR3 numbers 14 residues from cysteine through phenylalanine. Solely the CDR3 DNA is kept, with 42 bases framed from the first base. CDR1 and CDR2 (LGHNA, YNFKEQ) derive from the germline V gene. General conclusions and limits of the study: In a later genetic analysis, fewer N-insertions in productive TCRs were reported among donors in an Asian-associated ancestry cluster than the roughly 640-donor mean. The study gave a list of about 150 TCR beta chains associated with cytomegalovirus. Specific HLA alleles were associated with 16,951 TCR beta sequences at a false discovery rate of 0.05 in a later analysis. Correlated functional status among segregating V segments might reflect linkage disequilibrium, but an unknown experimental factor could not be ruled out. Broadly in line with IMGT annotations, most TCR beta V segments showed up in productive rearrangements about 87% or about 30% of the time in an earlier analysis of under 700 of the donors. According to the authors, the approach could potentially be generalized to other disease states and immunological phenotypes. This cohort had only TCR beta chains sequenced, and the lack of alpha or paired-chain data limited which features could be detected. Presence/absence analyses assumed roughly uniform sequencing depth across donors, an assumption that may not hold. In a later genetic analysis, a missense DCLRE1C variant was associated with V-gene and J-gene trimming of TCR beta chains, and the association was replicated in an independent cohort. Across donors, most TCR sequences were observed very rarely, whereas some public TCRs were present in many individuals. The classifier was reported to diagnose cytomegalovirus status with high specificity and sensitivity in both the original and validation cohorts. The sequencing pipeline was judged likely to have produced a cluster of highly shared sequence variants as a technical artifact. In vitro tests confirmed that a few of the cytomegalovirus-associated TCR beta chains recognize cytomegalovirus antigens. Some IMGT-functional V segments, including TRBV6-2 and TRBV6-3, could not be told apart with the 87-base-pair reads, so those segments were excluded. A later analysis found that HLA-associated TCR beta chains were more clonally expanded and had lower generation probabilities than equally common non-associated chains. A further reported finding was that TCR beta sequences accurately predicted the HLA-A and HLA-B alleles for most subjects in the first cohort. For the cohort, immune exposure information was limited to CMV serostatus. Because HLA typing was missing for some donors at each locus, association tests included only the typed subset. Most CMV-associated TCR beta chains appeared to be HLA-restricted in a later analysis, and the HLA associations seemed to be driven largely by CMV exposure. The earlier analysis of some 560 of the donors excluded seventeen rarely observed V segments, including chromosome 9 orphons, because counts were too low. In a later analysis, the rate of TCR association differed among HLA loci, with DRB1 alleles having the most associated TCRs and HLA-C alleles having the fewest. Several of the top co-occurrence clusters appeared to be linked to parvovirus B19, influenza, CMV and Epstein-Barr virus, according to a later analysis. When HLA alleles, especially DR and DQ, strongly co-occurred, attributing TCR associations to individual alleles was difficult.

The method behind the library was the immunoSEQ multiplex PCR assay. For the multiplex PCR, a mixture combining 60 forward primers for TCR Vbeta segments and 13 reverse primers for TCR Jbeta segments was used. Amplification of the CDR3 region of rearranged TCR beta genes was performed with a multiplex PCR assay on genomic DNA. The Illumina HiSeq System was used to sequence the amplified TCR beta libraries as 87-base-pair reads. The authors' analysis ran thus. A later analysis tallied about 77 million unique TCR beta chains across the 666 repertoires, and around 12 million of those chains were shared by two or more donors. Raw reads were error-corrected and collapsed into unique sequences with a nearest-neighbor algorithm that merged closely related sequences to remove PCR and sequencing errors. To assign V, D and J gene segments, CDR3 sequences were aligned to IMGT reference sequences. For a sequence to be retained, a match of at least six nucleotides was required to both a V gene segment and a J gene segment. Rearrangements were called productive when the CDR3 lacked stop codons and stayed in frame with V and J; all others were non-productive. CDR3 was defined by IMGT convention, running from the second conserved V-encoded cysteine to the conserved J-encoded phenylalanine. In an earlier analysis of around 640 of the donors, sequences lacking an unambiguous match to a single V gene segment were excluded. In an earlier analysis of 587 of the donors, V segments were called functional above 56.7% productive rearrangements and were called segregating when the between-donor standard deviation exceeded 5%. A statistical classification framework was built to diagnose cytomegalovirus status from the catalog of TCR beta chain sequences. In a later analysis, TCR nucleotide sequences were compared against IMGT/GENE-DB human TR gene sequences so that V and J genes could be assigned. Using the TCRdist pipeline, a later analysis assigned CDR3 sequences along with most-parsimonious VDJ recombination scenarios. In a later analysis, each TCR beta chain was defined by its CDR3 amino acid sequence together with its V-gene family, and reads without a unique V-gene family were excluded. A later analysis removed 450 to 600 highly shared, low-generation-probability nucleotide sequences to deal with suspected cross-contamination and a sequencing artifact. In a later analysis, a clonal expansion index for each public chain was calculated from normalized within-repertoire ranks of inferred template counts. In a later analysis, generation probabilities were computed using a VDJ recombination model fitted to out-of-frame rearrangements, and the results were checked against IGoR. In a later analysis, hypergeometric tests were used to score TCR-TCR, TCR-HLA and TCR-CMV co-occurrence, with a repertoire-size bias correction applied to TCR pairs. To estimate false discovery rates, a later analysis permuted the HLA or CMV assignments 20 times. A later analysis grouped co-occurring TCRs with DBSCAN, adding TCRdist sequence similarity when clustering within HLA-allele-positive subsets. Repertoires with fewer than 30,000 or more than 120,000 public chains were left out of co-occurrence clustering, as were four to six repertoires with anomalous nucleotide sharing. TCRdb took over this immuneACCESS table, retaining in-frame rearrangements with V and J assigned. Such tables are incomplete; in checked studies, under half of the missing clones stem from an unresolved V gene, and the remainder is unexplained. V and J calls and clone size follow that table, whereas D and trimming were derived from the DNA. The table for this sample lists 90,000 or so clones; approximately 72% of them were counted only once. About 3.5% of the sample goes to the ten largest clones.

This chain joins TRBV4-2 to TRBJ2-7; TRBD1 might be the D gene, on 6 matching bases. Sequencing was carried out using PBMCs. This sequence originates from a woman aged 35 to 49 in good health and CMV-seronegative. Read as DNA, the sequence is TGTGCCAGCAGCCAAGCACAGGGTGTCTACGAGCAGTACTTC. It translates to CASSQAQGVYEQYF.